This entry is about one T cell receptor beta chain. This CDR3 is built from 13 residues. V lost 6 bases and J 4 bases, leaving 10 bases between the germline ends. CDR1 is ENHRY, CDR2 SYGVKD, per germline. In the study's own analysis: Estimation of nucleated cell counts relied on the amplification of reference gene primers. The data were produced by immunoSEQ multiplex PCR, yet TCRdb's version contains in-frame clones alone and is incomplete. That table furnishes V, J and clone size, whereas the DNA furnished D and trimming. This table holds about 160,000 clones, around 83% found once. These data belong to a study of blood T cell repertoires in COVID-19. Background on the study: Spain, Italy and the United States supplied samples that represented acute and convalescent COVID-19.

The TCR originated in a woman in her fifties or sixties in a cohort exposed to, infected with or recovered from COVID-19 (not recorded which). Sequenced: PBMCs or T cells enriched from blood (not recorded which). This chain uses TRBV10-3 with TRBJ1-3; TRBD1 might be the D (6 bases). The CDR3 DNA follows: TGTGCCATCAGGAACAGGGCCGGAAACACCATATATTTT. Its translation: CAIRNRAGNTIYF.